This T cell receptor beta chain is drawn from a study of T cell clones after liver transplantation. Study information: TCRbeta sequencing after a pre-transplant mixed lymphocyte reaction identified graft-donor-reactive clones, later tracked in post-transplant blood. HCV positivity affected three of eight recipients; the rest lacked autoimmune or viral indications. Graft-donor-reactive sequences were compared with third-party-reactive TCRbeta sequences from pre-transplant mixed lymphocyte reactions.

Sequenced by immunoSEQ multiplex PCR; TCRdb stores in-frame clones only, minus some. The sample carries 45,000 to 60,000 clones, about four fifths recorded once. Germline assignment: CDR1 SGHRS and CDR2 YFSETQ. The CDR3 has 15 amino acids. V lost 2 bases to trimming and J lost 3 bases, with 12 bases between them. This clonotype was obtained from a human donor who received a liver transplant. The V call is TRBV5-1, the J call TRBJ2-1; D gene uncertain. The material was CD4+ T cells from blood, obtained before liver transplant. The CDR3 DNA reads as TGCGCCAGCAGCTTTCAAACTGGCGTCTACAATGAGCAGTTCTTC. Its protein product is CASSFQTGVYNEQFF.